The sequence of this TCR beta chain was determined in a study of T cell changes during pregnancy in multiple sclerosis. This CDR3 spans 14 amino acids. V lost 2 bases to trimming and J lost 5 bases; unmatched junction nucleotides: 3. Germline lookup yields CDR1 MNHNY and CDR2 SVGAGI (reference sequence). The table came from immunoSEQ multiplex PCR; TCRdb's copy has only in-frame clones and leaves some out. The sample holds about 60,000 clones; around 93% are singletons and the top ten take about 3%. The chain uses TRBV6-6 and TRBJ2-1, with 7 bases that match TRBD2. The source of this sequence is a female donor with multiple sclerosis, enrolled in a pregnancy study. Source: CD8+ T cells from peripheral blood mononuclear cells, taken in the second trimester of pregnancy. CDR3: CASSYAGEHNEQFF. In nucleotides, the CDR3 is TGTGCCAGCAGTTACGCGGGGGAACACAATGAGCAGTTCTTC.